This entry describes one T cell receptor beta chain. Its specificity is unknown. In TCRdb, the RT-PCR reads were re-called with MiXCR into one record per CDR3 protein. In the table there are around 850,000 distinct CDR3 sequences, less than 20% of which are singletons. This entry belongs to a study of response to subunit inactivated influenza vaccine. CDR1 is SEHNR and CDR2 is FQNEAQ in the germline V gene (reference sequence). The CDR3 spans 16 residues. Trimming cost V 2 bases and J 5 bases, with 16 bases left between them. Points from the study as a whole: Each seasonal influenza vaccination recruits few new T cells, the authors suggested.

Sequencing used PBMCs from blood, obtained about 5 days after vaccination. The rearrangement uses TRBV7-9 and TRBJ2-1; no clear D gene. This clonotype was obtained from a man aged 50 to 59 who received an inactivated influenza vaccine. CDR3 in amino acids: CASSLWGKANHNEQFF. CDR3 sequence (DNA): TGTGCCAGCAGCTTATGGGGTAAAGCGAACCACAATGAGCAGTTCTTC.